These 8 T cell receptor beta chains share one sample of origin, sequenced in a study of cytomegalovirus exposure and HLA in healthy donors. In the PCR, 60 Vbeta and 13 Jbeta primers were used. Only in-frame clones appear in the TCRdb table, and some are missing; sequencing was by immunoSEQ multiplex PCR. The sample holds about 220,000 clones, 75% to 80% seen once. Sequencing was carried out using PBMCs. All receptors derive from a male donor in good health and CMV-seronegative.

Turning to this clone: Other DNA sequences from this sample encode an identical CDR3 as well. The chain combines TRBV27 with TRBJ2-5; D is ambiguous. Germline CDR1 and CDR2: MNHEY and SMNVEV (reference sequence). V lost 3 bases and J lost 5, with 4 bases in between. There are 11 residues in the CDR3. CDR3 residues: CASSFLETQYF. The CDR3 coding sequence is TGTGCCAGCAGTTTCTTGGAGACCCAGTACTTC.

The chain joins TRBV9 to TRBJ2-1; a weak D match, TRBD1 (5 bases). Germline-derived CDR1 and CDR2 are SGDLS and YYNGEE. V lost 4 bases to trimming and J lost 4 bases, with 15 bases between them. This CDR3 region has 15 residues. CDR3 protein: CASSPDSYRYNEQFF. CDR3 nucleotide sequence: TGTGCCAGCAGCCCCGACAGTTACCGTTACAATGAGCAGTTCTTC.

The sample holds a few counts of this clone. This sequence joins TRBV6-6 and TRBJ2-1, with D unresolved. The CDR3 totals 15 residues. V shed 1 base and J shed 5 bases, with 12 bases lying between them. The germline CDR1 and CDR2 sequences are MNHNY and SVGAGI (reference sequence). The DNA of the CDR3 is TGTGCCAGCAGTTACTACGGCGGATCCAACAATGAGCAGTTCTTC. As protein: CASSYYGGSNNEQFF.

The chain joins TRBV30 to TRBJ1-4; unclear D gene. The CDR3 consists of 13 residues. The ends were cut back, 4 bases at V and 6 bases at J, with 12 bases in the middle. Germline V gene sequence: CDR1 GTSNPN, CDR2 SVGIG (reference sequence). DNA of the CDR3: TGTGCCTGGACTCCCAAAGCGGATGAAAAACTGTTTTTT. Translating it yields CAWTPKADEKLFF.

The rearrangement joins TRBV7-9 to TRBJ1-1; D unclear. The CDR3 sequence is 13 residues long. Trimming shortened V by 5 bases and J by 4 bases, and 11 bases separated the two germline ends. The germline V gene encodes CDR1 SEHNR and CDR2 FQNEAQ (reference sequence). The CDR3 reads CASSPRSGTEAFF. The CDR3 coding sequence is TGTGCCAGCAGCCCGCGGTCGGGCACTGAAGCTTTCTTT.

As for this clone: The junction departs from germline at one end; a sequencing error may be responsible. This chain connects TRBV29-1 to TRBJ2-4; possible D gene TRBD2, 6 bases. There are 13 residues in the CDR3. In germline, CDR1 is SQVTM, CDR2 ANQGSEA. DNA of the CDR3: TGCGGCGTTGAGCTCTTGGGGGGAAGCCTTCAGTACTTC. Translating gives CGVELLGGSLQYF.

The genes are TRBV6-6 and TRBJ2-5; 7 nucleotides align to TRBD2. This CDR3 is 13 amino acids long. The V gene's germline CDR1 is MNHNY and CDR2 SVGAGI (reference sequence). V gave up 2 bases and J gave up 4 bases; unmatched junction bases: 1. CDR3 coding DNA: TGTGCCAGCAGTTACGGGGGGGGAGAGACCCAGTACTTC. It specifies CASSYGGGETQYF.

The chain employs TRBV5-1 and TRBJ2-7; D gene ambiguous. This CDR3 has 15 amino acids. Germline V gene data show CDR1 as SGHRS and CDR2 as YFSETQ. V gave up 0 bases and J gave up 2 bases, with 12 bases separating them. The CDR3 region has the DNA TGCGCCAGCAGCTTGGGTGGCGGCATAACCTACGAGCAGTACTTC. Translation: CASSLGGGITYEQYF. The variable domain in full, completed from reference TRBV5-1 and TRBJ2-7, reads KAGVTQTPRYLIKTRGQQVTLSCSPISGHRSVSWYQQTPGQGLQFLFEYFSETQRNKGNFPGRFSGRQFSNSRSEMNVSTLELGDSALYLCASSLGGGITYEQYFGPGTRLTVT.